This T cell receptor beta chain was identified during a study of blood T cell repertoires in COVID-19. This table comes from immunoSEQ multiplex PCR, and its TCRdb copy is limited to in-frame clones, with some not included. Among fewer than 250,000 clones listed, 88% were seen once. CDR3 length: 13 amino acids. Germline lookup yields CDR1 SGHAT and CDR2 FQNNGV. Trimming took off 4 bases at V and 3 bases at J, with 10 bases between the two ends. Sample: peripheral blood. This chain connects TRBV11-2 to TRBJ2-7, with a tentative D call TRBD1 (6 bases). This TCR came from a human donor in a cohort sampled during active COVID-19. CDR3 loop: CASSSRGVYEQYF. The CDR3 DNA sequence: TGTGCCAGCAGCTCCAGGGGAGTCTACGAGCAGTACTTC.